The 17 T cell receptor beta chains reported below all come from one sample, sequenced in a study of blood T cell repertoires in COVID-19. Generated by immunoSEQ multiplex PCR, the TCRdb table keeps only in-frame clones and is missing some. The sample records 60,000 to 85,000 clones, 90% to 95% being singletons. Sequencing used peripheral blood. The receptors stem from a man in his forties with COVID-19, enrolled during active disease.

The gene calls are TRBV10-3 and TRBJ2-2; 12 bases align to TRBD2. CDR1 is ENHRY, CDR2 SYGVKD, per germline. Trimming removed 3 bases from V and 3 bases from J; junction bases left unmatched: 14. This CDR3 has 20 amino acids. The DNA of the CDR3 is TGTGCCATCAGTGACCCTAAGGGCCTAGCGGGGGGGCTGGACACCGGGGAGCTGTTTTTT. It codes for CAISDPKGLAGGLDTGELFF.

The chain is built from TRBV15 and TRBJ2-5, with 8 positions matching TRBD2. Germline assignment: CDR1 LNHNV and CDR2 YYDKDF (reference sequence). The CDR3 spans 14 residues. J was trimmed by 5 bases and V by 10 bases; bases with no gene match: 12. CDR3 amino acids: CAIRYGGALETQYF. As DNA, the CDR3 is TGTGCCATCAGATACGGGGGGGCTTTGGAGACCCAGTACTTC.

The V call is TRBV29-1, the J call TRBJ1-1; TRBD1 is a possible D gene (6 bases). The germline gives CDR1 SQVTM, CDR2 ANQGSEA. This CDR3 has 15 amino acids. V gave up 6 bases and J gave up 0 bases, with 17 bases separating them. CDR3 sequence (DNA): TGCAGCGTCCGACACCGACAGGCCATGAACACTGAAGCTTTCTTT. Translating gives CSVRHRQAMNTEAFF. The full variable domain, its missing parts supplied by reference TRBV29-1 and TRBJ1-1, is SAVISQKPSRDICQRGTSLTIQCQVDSQVTMMFWYRQQPGQSLTLIATANQGSEATYESGFVIDKFPISRPNLTFSTLTVSNMSPEDSSIYLCSVRHRQAMNTEAFFGQGTRLTVV.

The genes are TRBV19 and TRBJ2-5, with TRBD1 matching 10 bases. The CDR3 consists of 14 residues. The J segment lost 6 bases and the V segment lost 7 bases, leaving 8 bases of the junction unmatched. Germline V gene sequence: CDR1 LNHDA, CDR2 SQIVND (reference sequence). CDR3 DNA: TGTGCCAGTACCCCGGGACAGGGGTTAAAGACCCAGTACTTC. This encodes CASTPGQGLKTQYF.

In this sample, this clone turned up once. The chain uses TRBV15 and TRBJ2-1; 7 nucleotides align to TRBD2. J was trimmed by 6 bases and V by 8 bases; bases with no gene match: 7. This CDR3 comprises 13 residues. The germline V gene encodes CDR1 LNHNV and CDR2 YYDKDF (reference sequence). The CDR3 nucleotides are TGTGCCACCCGCCTGGGACTATCCAATGAGCAGTTCTTC. Amino acid sequence: CATRLGLSNEQFF.

The chain links TRBV27 to TRBJ2-1, with TRBD2 matching 10 bases. Trimming took 9 bases from V and 6 from J; bases not matched to a gene: 8. Germline V gives CDR1 MNHEY, CDR2 SMNVEV (reference sequence). The CDR3 runs to 14 residues. As DNA, the CDR3 is TGTGCCAGGATACCGGGACTAGCGTGCAATGAGCAGTTCTTC. Translating gives CARIPGLACNEQFF.

This clone was seen a handful of times. V and J are TRBV4-2 and TRBJ2-1; 7 bases fit TRBD2. The CDR3 consists of 17 residues. Germline V CDR1 and CDR2: LGHNA, YNFKEQ. V shed 1 base, J shed 7 bases, and the junction held 13 bases outside the gene matches. The CDR3 nucleotides are TGTGCCAGCAGCCAAGCGGAGGGAGCGGGGAGAGGAAATGAGCAGTTCTTC. Translating it yields CASSQAEGAGRGNEQFF.

The chain has TRBV10-2 and TRBJ2-7; a weak D match, TRBD1 (5 bases). In germline, CDR1 is WSHSY, CDR2 SAAADI. Trimming shortened V by 2 bases and J by 8 bases, and 10 bases separated the two germline ends. This CDR3 is built from 12 residues. The CDR3 nucleotides read TGCGCCAGCAGTGAGGACAGTTGGCAGCAGTACTTC. Protein sequence: CASSEDSWQQYF.

The chain couples TRBV19 to TRBJ2-7; the D is unclear. The CDR3 runs 13 residues. CDR1 and CDR2 (germline): LNHDA, SQIVND (reference sequence). Trimming pared 0 bases from V and 4 bases from J, leaving 7 bases between. The CDR3 loop reads CASSIDEEYEQYF. CDR3 coding DNA: TGTGCCAGTAGTATAGACGAGGAGTACGAGCAGTACTTC.

The CDR3 spells CASRQTGAGGYTF. In DNA form, the CDR3 reads TGTGCCAGCAGACAAACAGGGGCCGGTGGCTACACCTTC. The chain joins TRBV11-2 to TRBJ1-2, with 7 nucleotides matching TRBD1. Trimming cost V 6 bases and J 7 bases; bases outside gene matches: 8. The CDR3 spans 13 residues. CDR1 SGHAT and CDR2 FQNNGV come from the germline V gene.

The rearrangement joins TRBV5-1 to TRBJ2-5; 9 positions agree with TRBD1. V shed 4 bases, J shed 4 bases, and the junction held 2 bases outside the gene matches. Germline CDR1 and CDR2: SGHRS and YFSETQ. The CDR3 runs to 13 residues. The CDR3 DNA is TGCGCCAGCAGCGAGGGACAGGGAGAGACCCAGTACTTC. Its translation is CASSEGQGETQYF.

V usage is TRBV5-4 and J usage is TRBJ1-3, with D possibly TRBD1 on 5 matching bases. CDR3 length: 14 residues. CDR1 is SGHNT and CDR2 is YYREEE in the germline V gene (reference sequence). V gave up 5 bases and J gave up 3 bases, with 12 bases separating them. This CDR3 is CASRLSGVGNTIYF. The CDR3 DNA is TGTGCCAGCAGACTATCGGGGGTTGGAAACACCATATATTTT.

This clone came up once. The chain combines TRBV9 with TRBJ2-2, with a weak D call TRBD1 (6 bases). Trimming pared 8 bases from V and 4 bases from J, leaving 18 bases between. The CDR3 sequence is 15 residues long. Germline CDR1 SGDLS, CDR2 YYNGEE. As DNA, the CDR3 is TGTGCCAGTAGTAACAGGGTATTGAGCACCGGGGAGCTGTTTTTT. Translated, it gives CASSNRVLSTGELFF.

The genes are TRBV10-2 and TRBJ1-6, with a possible D match to TRBD1 (5 bases). Germline-derived CDR1 and CDR2 are WSHSY and SAAADI. The CDR3 contains 15 residues. The V gene lost 2 bases and the J gene lost 5 bases, with 10 bases spanning the gap. CDR3 sequence (DNA): TGCGCCAGCAGTGAGACAGGATCAGATAATTCACCCCTCCACTTT. Translated, it gives CASSETGSDNSPLHF.

The V call is TRBV23-1, the J call TRBJ2-7; D unresolved. TRBV23-1 is an ORF, and what it does is uncertain. The CDR3 spans 16 residues. V shed 0 bases and J shed 0 bases, with 12 bases lying between them. The CDR3 nucleotides read TGCGCCAGCAGTCAATCCTCCCGAAATAGCTCCTACGAGCAGTACTTC. Its protein is CASSQSSRNSSYEQYF.

This clone has more than one count but fewer than ten. The chain couples TRBV2 to TRBJ2-1; 9 nucleotides match TRBD2. The CDR3 has 14 residues. CDR1 is SNHLY and CDR2 is FYNNEI in the germline V gene. J gave up 8 bases and V 3 bases, and 5 bases lay outside the gene matches. CDR3 nucleotides: TGTGCCAGCAGTGAGCCTAGCGGGGACGATGAGCAGTTCTTC. Translated, it gives CASSEPSGDDEQFF.

The J gene is TRBJ1-2, the V gene TRBV9, with D unresolved. Looked up from germline, CDR1 is SGDLS and CDR2 is YYNGEE. There are 14 residues in the CDR3. V gave up 7 bases and J gave up 4 bases, with 17 bases separating them. The CDR3 is CASSADSRSYGYTF. CDR3 in DNA: TGTGCCAGCTCTGCGGACTCCCGGTCCTATGGCTACACCTTC.